What follows are 4 T cell receptor beta chains derived from one specimen sequenced in a study of T-cell reconstitution after alpha-beta-depleted transplantation in children. The authors prepared the TCRbeta library with unique molecular identifiers. TCRdb used MiXCR to reprocess the PCR reads, holding one entry per CDR3 protein. The sample consists of 500,000 to 750,000 distinct CDR3 sequences, 27% of them appearing once. This specimen consisted of PBMCs, obtained before TCRalphabeta/CD19-depleted stem cell transplant. These receptors all come from a boy in the first two years of life with Wiskott-Aldrich syndrome, due to receive a stem cell transplant.

This clonotype was seen many times. This chain joins TRBV11-2 and TRBJ1-3; D uncertain. Germline-derived CDR1 and CDR2 are SGHAT and FQNNGV. V lost 5 bases, J lost 4 bases, and 9 bases lay in between. The CDR3 is made up of 13 amino acids. As DNA, the CDR3 is TGTGCCAGCAGCCTGACCGTCGGAAACACCATATATTTT. It yields the protein CASSLTVGNTIYF.

The chain employs TRBV10-2 and TRBJ1-1; D possibly corresponds to TRBD1 (5 bases). CDR1 and CDR2 (germline): WSHSY, SAAADI. The CDR3 covers 15 residues. The V gene lost 2 bases and the J gene lost 1 base, with 11 bases spanning the gap. The CDR3, as DNA: TGCGCCAGCAGTGAGGTGTGGGGGTGGAACACTGAAGCTTTCTTT. This gives the protein CASSEVWGWNTEAFF.

This clonotype turned up a few times. One junction end does not reproduce the germline sequence, and a read error may be involved. The chain's CDR3 is CASSLDGWDNSPLHF. In DNA, the CDR3 is TGTGCCAGCAGTTTAGACGGGTGGGATAACTCACCCCTCCACTTT. V gene TRBV12-3 or TRBV12-4 combines with J gene TRBJ1-6; no firm D call. This CDR3 contains 15 residues.

The chain carries TRBV11-2 and TRBJ1-1; 7 bases are shared with TRBD1. The V segment lost 5 bases and the J segment 8 bases; nucleotides outside the gene matches: 2. Germline V gives CDR1 SGHAT, CDR2 FQNNGV. This CDR3 spans 11 amino acids. CDR3 protein: CASSPQGEAFF. The DNA for the CDR3 is TGTGCCAGCAGCCCACAGGGGGAAGCTTTCTTT.